Listed below are T cell receptor beta chains from one sample, sequenced in a study of blood T cell repertoires in COVID-19. TCRdb's copy holds only in-frame clones and misses some; the assay was immunoSEQ multiplex PCR. The data contain about 200,000 clones, around 82% of them singletons. The sample consisted of PBMCs or T cells enriched from blood (not recorded which). The receptor source for this set is a woman aged 55 to 70 with acute COVID-19. Both conserved end residues are part of each CDR3. Each record gives: V gene, clone size, D gene, J gene, CDR3 length, CDR3 protein, CDR3 DNA. A D gene is named only where the DNA matches it firmly. Clone size appears in some rows only: once, few, many, or a class for an expanded clone.

>TRBV24-1|.|.|TRBJ2-1|14
CATSDLVPGDEQFF
TGTGCCACCAGTGATTTGGTTCCGGGAGATGAGCAGTTCTTC
>TRBV11-3|.|.|TRBJ2-1|14
CASSGGAGTGEQFF
TGTGCCAGCAGCGGAGGGGCGGGGACTGGTGAGCAGTTCTTC
>TRBV2|.|.|TRBJ1-5|14
CASRSGEWGQPQHF
TGTGCCAGCAGGTCGGGGGAATGGGGTCAGCCCCAGCATTTT
>TRBV2|.|TRBD2|TRBJ2-5|13
CASSLAGAETQYF
TGTGCCAGCAGTCTAGCGGGGGCGGAGACCCAGTACTTC
>TRBV6-5|few|TRBD1|TRBJ1-2|13
CASRARGFYGYTF
TGTGCCAGCAGAGCCAGGGGGTTCTATGGCTACACCTTC
>TRBV3-1/TRBV3-2|.|TRBD1|TRBJ2-1|15
CASSKRQGAGNEQFF
TGTGCCAGCAGCAAAAGACAGGGGGCTGGTAATGAGCAGTTCTTC
>TRBV12-3/TRBV12-4|few|.|TRBJ2-7|12
CASSFDIYEQYF
TGTGCCAGCAGTTTTGACATCTACGAGCAGTACTTC
>TRBV14|.|.|TRBJ1-2|13
CASSTEVNYGYTF
TGTGCCAGCAGCACAGAAGTTAACTATGGCTACACCTTC
>TRBV7-2|.|.|TRBJ2-5|19
CASSLQSWSGDPSQETQYF
TGTGCCAGCAGCTTACAATCTTGGTCGGGGGACCCCAGCCAAGAGACCCAGTACTTC
>TRBV11-1|.|.|TRBJ2-7|13
CASSPGLAYEQYF
TGTGCCAGCAGCCCGGGACTTGCCTACGAGCAGTACTTC
>TRBV6-6|.|TRBD1|TRBJ1-2|15
CASSSLGQDRGGYTF
TGTGCCAGCAGTTCCCTAGGACAAGACAGGGGCGGCTACACCTTC
>TRBV4-3|.|.|TRBJ1-2|14
CASSQDVQGLTYTF
TGCGCCAGCAGCCAAGATGTACAGGGTCTCACCTACACCTTC
>TRBV4-3|.|TRBD1|TRBJ1-3|16
CASSQAGQGAGNTIYF
TGCGCCAGCAGCCAAGCGGGACAGGGGGCTGGAAACACCATATATTTT
>TRBV15|.|.|TRBJ2-3|16
CATSRDRLYTQDTQYF
TGTGCCACCAGCAGAGACAGACTATACACACAGGATACGCAGTATTTT
>TRBV28|.|.|TRBJ1-2|12
CASYGQNYGYTF
TGTGCCAGCTATGGACAGAACTATGGCTACACCTTC
>TRBV2|.|.|TRBJ1-3|15
CASSLETFSGNTIYF
TGTGCCAGCAGCTTAGAGACTTTCTCTGGAAACACCATATATTTT
>TRBV20-1|few|TRBD2|TRBJ2-3|15
CSASGRLAGTDTQYF
TGCAGTGCTAGTGGTCGCCTAGCGGGAACAGATACGCAGTATTTT
>TRBV5-1|.|TRBD2|TRBJ2-1|16
CASSLELAGPYNEQFF
TGCGCCAGCAGCTTGGAACTAGCGGGGCCGTACAATGAGCAGTTCTTC
>TRBV4-3|once|.|TRBJ1-1|14
CASSQDLRNTEAFF
TGCGCCAGCAGCCAAGACCTGAGGAACACTGAAGCTTTCTTT
>TRBV9|.|TRBD2|TRBJ2-5|16
CASSTETGGLGETQYF
TGTGCCAGCAGCACCGAAACGGGGGGGCTGGGAGAGACCCAGTACTTC
>TRBV12-3/TRBV12-4|.|.|TRBJ1-3|13
CASSRVIANTIYF
TGTGCCAGCAGTCGGGTTATTGCAAACACCATATATTTT
>TRBV10-3|.|.|TRBJ2-3|12
CAMGGSTDTQYF
TGTGCCATGGGCGGGTCCACAGATACGCAGTATTTT
>TRBV7-8|once|.|TRBJ1-2|16
CASSLDEGARIYGYTF
TGTGCCAGCAGCTTGGATGAAGGGGCGAGAATCTATGGCTACACCTTC
>TRBV29-1|.|.|TRBJ2-1|11
CSAGFYNEQFF
TGCAGCGCCGGGTTTTACAATGAGCAGTTCTTC
>TRBV5-1|.|.|TRBJ2-2|15
CASSLDPSTGGELFF
TGCGCCAGCAGCTTAGACCCATCGACGGGCGGGGAGCTGTTTTTT
>TRBV18|.|TRBD1|TRBJ2-1|15
CASSPRTGDYNEQFF
TGTGCCAGCTCACCTCGGACAGGGGACTACAATGAGCAGTTCTTC
>TRBV3-1/TRBV3-2|.|TRBD1|TRBJ1-2|15
CASSPNLGTASGYTF
TGTGCCAGCAGCCCCAACCTCGGGACAGCTTCTGGCTACACCTTC
>TRBV5-4|.|TRBD1|TRBJ2-2|15
CASSLAGGVAGELFF
TGTGCCAGCAGCTTGGCAGGGGGCGTTGCCGGGGAGCTGTTTTTT
>TRBV7-2|.|TRBD1|TRBJ2-7|14
CASSPGTAGYEQYF
TGTGCCAGCAGCCCCGGGACAGCCGGTTACGAGCAGTACTTC
>TRBV18|.|.|TRBJ1-1|14
CASSPAGGNTEAFF
TGTGCCAGCTCACCCGCGGGAGGGAACACTGAAGCTTTCTTT
>TRBV6-5|once|.|TRBJ2-3|14
CASTLRPSTDTQYF
TGTGCCAGCACCCTGAGGCCTAGCACAGATACGCAGTATTTT
>TRBV7-2|.|.|TRBJ1-2|14
CASSLSRSPPGYTF
TGTGCCAGCAGCTTAAGCCGCTCGCCCCCTGGCTACACCTTC
>TRBV6-2/TRBV6-3|.|TRBD1|TRBJ1-2|15
CASSPGTGAHYGYTF
TGTGCCAGCAGTCCCGGGACAGGAGCCCACTATGGCTACACCTTC
>TRBV10-2|few|TRBD1|TRBJ1-1|13
CASSTRGLTEAFF
TGCGCCAGCAGTACTAGGGGGCTCACTGAAGCTTTCTTT
>TRBV6-5|.|TRBD1|TRBJ2-7|14
CASIKGTGTYEQYF
TGTGCCAGCATAAAGGGGACAGGAACCTACGAGCAGTACTTC
>TRBV13|.|TRBD1|TRBJ1-6|16
CASSSGQGQKGSPLHF
TGTGCCAGCAGCTCGGGACAGGGCCAAAAGGGGTCACCCCTCCACTTT
>TRBV5-4|.|.|TRBJ2-1|17
CASSPSVFGQVYNEQFF
TGTGCCAGCAGCCCTTCTGTATTTGGGCAGGTCTACAATGAGCAGTTCTTC
>TRBV21-1|.|.|TRBJ1-5|12
CASSKGTGAQHF
TGTGCCAGCAGCAAAGGGACAGGAGCCCAGCATTTT
>TRBV28|.|TRBD1|TRBJ1-5|17
CASSYWTGTPSNQPQHF
TGTGCCAGCAGTTACTGGACAGGGACCCCTAGCAATCAGCCCCAGCATTTT
>TRBV9|many|TRBD2|TRBJ2-1|13
CASSRATSHEQFF
TGTGCCAGCAGCCGAGCGACTAGCCATGAGCAGTTCTTC
>TRBV4-1|.|TRBD1|TRBJ1-2|14
CASSQETGDYGYTF
TGCGCCAGCAGCCAAGAAACAGGGGACTATGGCTACACCTTC
>TRBV19|.|TRBD2|TRBJ2-3|15
CASSRTSGGADTQYF
TGTGCCAGTAGTCGGACTAGCGGGGGGGCCGATACGCAGTATTTT
>TRBV27|.|TRBD1|TRBJ1-5|15
CASSLGTGSRQPQHF
TGTGCCAGCAGTCTCGGGACAGGAAGCCGGCAGCCCCAGCATTTT
>TRBV5-1|.|.|TRBJ2-2|15
CASSFRPTSTGELFF
TGCGCCAGCAGCTTCCGCCCTACTAGCACCGGGGAGCTGTTTTTT
>TRBV4-3|once|TRBD1|TRBJ1-6|14
CASSQDRGTSPLHF
TGCGCCAGCAGCCAAGACAGGGGGACTTCACCCCTCCACTTT
>TRBV25-1|.|.|TRBJ1-5|11
CAKTQAARRHF
TGTGCAAAGACACAGGCCGCACGGAGGCATTTT
>TRBV7-9|.|.|TRBJ2-7|15
CASSLSAYSSYEQYF
TGTGCCAGCAGCTTGAGCGCCTATAGCTCCTACGAGCAGTACTTC